These T cell receptor beta chains were read from a single sample in a study of T cells in tuberculosis. Profiling relied on immunoSEQ multiplex PCR, and the TCRdb table lists in-frame clones only, not all of them. The sample records fewer than 40,000 clones, about 84% being singletons. Source: PBMCs, taken at tuberculosis diagnosis. The receptor set was obtained from an adult with tuberculosis. Both conserved end residues are part of each CDR3.

TRBV19,CASKGTGAYEQYF
TRBV28,CASSDDRISQYF
TRBV7-9,CASSFCRSSNTGELFF
TRBV4-1,CASSQGLAGHWGNEQFF
TRBV25-1,CASSEGLAKETQYF
TRBV7-2,CASSWGQARSSGANVLTF
TRBV9,CASSAGGQVNSGANVLTF
TRBV7-8,CASSSLSGETNNEQFF
TRBV18,CASSLRTSGGDEQFF
TRBV10-2,CASSEWGRSADTQYF
TRBV7-3,CASSSTGGRGGELFF
TRBV5-1,CASRISGASRSYEQYF
TRBV28,CASTRGTVPTNEKLFF
TRBV18,CASKTDTYEQYF
TRBV11-2,CASSLGLAVTEAFF
TRBV19,CASSIDLALPYEQYF
TRBV28,CASRLGQGYQPQHF
TRBV7-2,CVSSLSTGVLSYTF
TRBV9,CASSATGDRYNEQFF
TRBV5-5,CASSLEFGSSPNYGYTF
TRBV14,CASSQEDGSGRLAKNIQYF
TRBV30,CAWATGFGLGELFF
TRBV2,CASSEGPGGPTDTQYF
TRBV7-8,CASSLLDRVPPPLHF
TRBV11-3,CASSLARTGELFF
TRBV9,CASSPGLQAGGLNEQFF
TRBV9,CASSPHTSGPNTGELFF
TRBV29-1,CSVDGQVDTQYF
TRBV28,CASSFSSGTGTEQYF
TRBV18,CASSPPEGSNTEAFF
TRBV15,CATSRDLIGQGYEQYF
TRBV29-1,CSADPGGRETQYF
TRBV2,CATSLGRETQYF